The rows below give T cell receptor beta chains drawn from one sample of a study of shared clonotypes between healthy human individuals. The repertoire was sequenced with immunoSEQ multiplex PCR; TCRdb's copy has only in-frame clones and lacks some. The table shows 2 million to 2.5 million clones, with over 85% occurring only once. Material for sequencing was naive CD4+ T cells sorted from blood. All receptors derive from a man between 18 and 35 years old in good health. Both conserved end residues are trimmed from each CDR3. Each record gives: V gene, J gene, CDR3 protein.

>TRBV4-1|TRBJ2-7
ASSQGSGPNYEQY
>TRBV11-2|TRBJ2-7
ASRPPGGAGEQY
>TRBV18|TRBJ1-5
ASSAYSNQPQH
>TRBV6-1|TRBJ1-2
ASSDPGWAAYGYT
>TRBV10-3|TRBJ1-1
AITAGAGTEAF
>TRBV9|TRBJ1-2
ASSPDSTAINYGYT
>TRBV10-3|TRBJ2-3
AISAKGLADNTDTQY
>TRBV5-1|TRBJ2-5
ASSSSGGASWETQY
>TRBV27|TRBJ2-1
ASSKQGPFGQF
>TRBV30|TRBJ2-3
AWTPHGRAGDTQY
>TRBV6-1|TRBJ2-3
ASSDPGSIGY
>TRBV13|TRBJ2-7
ASSTWTGGNYEQY
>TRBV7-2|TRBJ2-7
ASSLSPRAGSYEQY
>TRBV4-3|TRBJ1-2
ASSQDSGTVNIYGYT
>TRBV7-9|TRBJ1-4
ASSPPGAGPATNEKLF
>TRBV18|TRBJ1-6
ASSPPAGANSPLH